A single sample gave rise to the 11 T cell receptor beta chains below, sequenced in a study of blood T cells in healthy people across ages. Sample-barcoded 5' priming and a J-beta primer mix drove a second PCR of about 7 to 11 cycles. TCRdb re-derived calls from the 5' RACE reads in MiXCR, one entry per CDR3 protein. The data contain 1.5 million or so distinct CDR3 sequences, roughly 45% of them seen just once; the ten biggest clones take up roughly 7.7%. Sequencing was carried out using blood. These TCRs come from a woman aged 18-35 years in good health.

This clonotype was seen a few times. The chain couples TRBV7-9 to TRBJ1-2; perhaps TRBD1 as D (6 bases). This CDR3 has 15 amino acids. With 0 bases removed from V and 3 bases from J, the gap between germline ends came to 11 bases. The germline V gene encodes CDR1 SEHNR and CDR2 FQNEAQ (reference sequence). The CDR3, as DNA: TGTGCCAGCAGCTTAGCACAGGGCCCGGACTATGGCTACACCTTC. Translation: CASSLAQGPDYGYTF.

V gene TRBV2 combines with J gene TRBJ1-3, with TRBD1 matching 8 bases. The CDR3 is 17 amino acids. Germline CDR1 SNHLY, CDR2 FYNNEI. V shed 5 bases and J 4 bases; nucleotides not matched to a gene: 13. CDR3 residues: CASSLRMTGQVGNTIYF. The CDR3 region has the DNA TGTGCCAGCAGTCTCCGAATGACGGGACAGGTGGGAAACACCATATATTTT.

Written as DNA, the CDR3 is TGTGCCAGCAGGCCCGATGGCGGGGGACCCTACAATGAGCAGTTCTTC. It encodes CASRPDGGGPYNEQFF. This chain joins TRBV13 and TRBJ2-1; 7 bases agree with TRBD2. The ends lost 6 bases at V and 2 bases at J; junction bases unmatched: 10. Germline assignment: CDR1 PRHDT and CDR2 FYEKMQ (reference sequence). The CDR3 is made up of 16 amino acids.

This chain links TRBV10-3 with TRBJ2-7, with D tentatively TRBD2 (5 bases). Germline-derived CDR1 and CDR2 are ENHRY and SYGVKD. This CDR3 comprises 15 residues. Trimming took 5 bases from V and 5 from J, leaving 19 bases between them. This CDR3 reads CAISPRDGIRHEQYF. The CDR3 DNA sequence: TGTGCCATCAGTCCCCGTGACGGGATAAGGCACGAGCAGTACTTC.

This chain links TRBV20-1 with TRBJ2-4; D is perhaps TRBD1 (5 bases). The CDR3 extends over 13 amino acids. Trimming took 3 bases from V and 5 from J, leaving 11 bases between them. Germline assignment: CDR1 DFQATT and CDR2 SNEGSKA (reference sequence). The CDR3 is CSASLTGQNIQYF. As DNA, the CDR3 is TGCAGTGCTAGTTTAACAGGCCAAAACATTCAGTACTTC.

This rearrangement joins TRBV7-3 to TRBJ2-3; D not certain. V gave up 5 bases and J gave up 0 bases, with 12 bases separating them. Germline V lookup: CDR1 SGHTA, CDR2 FQGTGA. The CDR3 is made up of 15 amino acids. The CDR3 is CASSRGPSSTDTQYF. CDR3 bases: TGTGCCAGCAGCCGTGGACCATCTAGCACAGATACGCAGTATTTT.

This chain joins TRBV5-6 and TRBJ2-1, with 7 bases that match TRBD2. J lost 0 bases, V lost 0 bases, and 6 bases had no gene match. The CDR3 covers 17 residues. Germline lookup yields CDR1 SGHDT and CDR2 YYEEEE. The CDR3 sequence is CASSLEFGGSSYNEQFF. CDR3 sequence (DNA): TGTGCCAGCAGCTTGGAGTTTGGCGGGAGCTCCTACAATGAGCAGTTCTTC.

This clonotype was counted a single time. The rearrangement links TRBV15 to TRBJ2-1; 8 bases are shared with TRBD2. From germline, CDR1 is LNHNV and CDR2 YYDKDF (reference sequence). The junction had 7 bases not matched to a gene; V was cut back by 5 bases and J by 10 bases. CDR3 length equals 13 residues. The CDR3 spells CATSPREGGEQFF. The CDR3 DNA is TGTGCCACCAGCCCCCGGGAGGGGGGCGAGCAGTTCTTC.

Only a few counts were recorded for this clonotype. The chain has TRBV29-1 and TRBJ2-1; D unresolved. The CDR3 runs 12 residues. Trimming left V 4 bases short and J 6 bases short, with 10 bases between. Germline values: CDR1 SQVTM, CDR2 ANQGSEA. CDR3 sequence (DNA): TGCAGCGTTGTTAGAGGCCTCAATGAGCAGTTCTTC. Amino acid sequence: CSVVRGLNEQFF.

The V gene is TRBV5-1, the J gene TRBJ2-3, with a weak D call TRBD2 (7 bases). Trimming removed 0 bases at V and 0 bases at J, with 20 bases between. The CDR3 length is 19 residues. Germline values: CDR1 SGHRS, CDR2 YFSETQ. The CDR3 DNA is TGCGCCAGCAGCTTGGACGGGGGGCAACTCATTACTAGCACAGATACGCAGTATTTT. This translates into CASSLDGGQLITSTDTQYF.

V gene TRBV7-9 combines with J gene TRBJ2-4; D may be TRBD1 (6 bases). CDR1 and CDR2 (germline): SEHNR, FQNEAQ (reference sequence). The V and J ends lost 10 bases and 15 bases respectively, with 19 bases between them. This CDR3 has 11 residues. This CDR3 is CATQLGTLRYF. As DNA, the CDR3 is TGTGCCACCCAGCTTGGGACACTGCGGTACTTC.